This T cell receptor beta chain was documented in a study of identical twins. Trimming removed 5 bases from V and 4 bases from J, with 9 bases in between. Germline V gene sequence: CDR1 DFQATT, CDR2 SNEGSKA (reference sequence). The CDR3 is 13 residues long. This clonotype was counted only a few times. TCRdb fed the 5' RACE reads into MiXCR, producing one record per CDR3 protein. The repertoire consists of roughly 1,500,000 distinct CDR3 sequences, with about 30% occurring once and the leading ten covering 0.25% to 0.3%. V and J are TRBV20-1 and TRBJ1-6; D not certain. Material: cord blood. The clonotype originates from a newborn girl in good health. The CDR3 DNA sequence: TGCAGTGCTTCGGAGGATTATAATTCACCCCTCCACTTT. Amino acid sequence: CSASEDYNSPLHF.